This T cell receptor (beta chain) emerged from a study of T-cell memory formation after mild COVID-19 (dated by TCRdb to about 2021). For context, the study as a whole: TCR sequence clusters from the two donors were largely donor specific. T-cell clones expanding and contracting after mild COVID-19 in a couple of donors were tracked by longitudinal TCRalpha and TCRbeta repertoire sequencing. Two young, previously healthy adult volunteers, one female and one male, were included in the cohort.

Comments on this clonotype: Its target antigen remains unknown. One base away there is no much larger clone; base qualities are not given.

What the study reported, not specific to this receptor: Only a couple of mild cases were covered in the study, and larger cohorts including severe cases with pre-infection samples were considered necessary. Clones contracting from day 15 to 85 had balanced CD4/CD8 phenotypes, while a second wave expanding from day 15 to 37 was biased towards CD4+. SARS-CoV-2 specificity was not confirmed for the second-wave clones peaking on day 37. Some responding clones were found in pre-infection memory, which suggests that pre-existing cross-reactive memory T cells took part in the SARS-CoV-2 response. Contracting CD4+ clones were located mainly in the CM and EM memory subsets, whereas CD8+ clones were found to be enriched in EMRA.

Reads for this sample came from an Illumina NovaSeq 6000. Using 5'RACE with constant-segment primers, TCRalpha and TCRbeta cDNA libraries were constructed, with sample barcodes and unique molecular identifiers added in the process. RNA was extracted from every sample with Trizol reagent. Library amplification was performed in two PCR steps, and a second sample barcode and Illumina TruSeq adapters were introduced in the second step. Libraries were sequenced on an Illumina NovaSeq with 2 x 150 bp paired-end reads. For the original study's pipeline: With migec v1.2.7, reads were demultiplexed and then collapsed into UMI-guided consensus sequences. Using mixcr v2.1.11, the UMI consensuses were aligned to TRA and TRB V and J templates and assembled into clonotypes. A clonotype was counted as expanded or contracted only if both edgeR and NoisET called the change significant, with noise models trained on biological replicates. For edgeR calls, the cutoffs were a false discovery rate-adjusted p below 0.01 and a log2 fold-change threshold of 1. As an exploratory analysis of dynamics, max-normalized trajectories of the 1000 most abundant clonotypes were examined with PCA combined with hierarchical clustering. Separately sequenced CD4+ and CD8+ repertoires were used to assign the CD4 or CD8 phenotype of responding clones. Starting from the raw public reads, TCRdb applied fastp trimming at Q25, assembled clones with MiXCR and retained in-frame beta chains. For every CDR3 protein sequence, its rows merge into one entry that carries the most common genes and DNA. TCRdb's processing, not the authors', yielded these V and J calls. The table for this sample lists some 290,000 distinct CDR3 sequences; under 20% of them were counted only once. Approximately 23% of the sample is held by the ten biggest clonotypes.

From the cysteine up to the phenylalanine, the CDR3 has a length of 14 residues. The DNA shown is the 42-base CDR3, in frame from base 1. CDR1 WSHSY and CDR2 SAAADI were looked up in the germline V gene. V is reduced by 7 bases and J by 1 base, leaving a spacing of 13 bases between them. PBMCs were isolated by Ficoll-Paque density gradient centrifugation. Sequenced: PBMCs or a T cell subset sorted from them (not recorded which). The V and J genes are TRBV10-2 and TRBJ2-5; TRBD1 might be the D gene, on 6 matching bases. This clonotype was sampled from a man aged 18 to 29 who had mild COVID-19 (a few samples of this study predate the infection). The sample titles of this study are shuffled in the database, so cell type and time point are left out; the donor was told from shared clones. The CDR3 reads as follows: CASTLSRGQETQYF. The nucleotides read TGCGCCAGCACCCTTAGCAGGGGCCAAGAGACCCAGTACTTC.